This TCR beta chain originates from a study of tumor and adjacent non-tumor tissue in lung cancer. Across the whole study: Patients comprised about a dozen adenocarcinoma, a couple of squamous cell carcinoma and 1 small cell lung cancer. Approximately 4.2 million productive TCRbeta reads were obtained per sample on average.

RNA was extracted from bulk tissue without any cell sorting. Newly diagnosed lung cancer patients had thoracic surgery in China, August–November 2014, without prior chemotherapy. The library came from three nested PCR rounds adapted from ARM-PCR protocols. MiXCR was run by TCRdb on the multiplex PCR reads, yielding one entry per CDR3 protein. The sample contains under 150,000 distinct CDR3 sequences, around two thirds of which appear only once. Study-level points and caveats: Tumor repertoires had a smaller top 100 clone share than normal lung.

Germline CDR1 reads DFQATT; CDR2 reads SNEGSKA (reference sequence). The CDR3 totals 12 residues. Trimming removed 0 bases from V and 8 bases from J, with 7 bases in between. The table lists this clonotype with many counts. Its antigen is not identified. The chain has TRBV20-1 and TRBJ2-2; the D is unclear. The sample consisted of lung tumor tissue. This TCR came from a man aged 60 to 69 with small cell lung cancer. CDR3 amino acids: CSARDPRGELFF. CDR3 nucleotides: TGCAGTGCTAGAGATCCGAGGGGGGAGCTGTTTTTT.